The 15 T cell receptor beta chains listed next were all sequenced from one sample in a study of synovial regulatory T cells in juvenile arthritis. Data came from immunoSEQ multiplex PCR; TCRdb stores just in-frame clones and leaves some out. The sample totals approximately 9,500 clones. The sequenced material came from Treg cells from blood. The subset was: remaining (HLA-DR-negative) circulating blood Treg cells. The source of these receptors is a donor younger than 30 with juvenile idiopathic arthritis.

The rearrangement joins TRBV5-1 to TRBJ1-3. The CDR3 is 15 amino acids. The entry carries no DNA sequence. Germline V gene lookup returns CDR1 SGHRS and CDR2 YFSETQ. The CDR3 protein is CASSSVSLVGNTIYF. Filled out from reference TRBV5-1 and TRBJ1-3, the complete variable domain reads KAGVTQTPRYLIKTRGQQVTLSCSPISGHRSVSWYQQTPGQGLQFLFEYFSETQRNKGNFPGRFSGRQFSNSRSEMNVSTLELGDSALYLCASSSVSLVGNTIYFGEGSWLTVV.

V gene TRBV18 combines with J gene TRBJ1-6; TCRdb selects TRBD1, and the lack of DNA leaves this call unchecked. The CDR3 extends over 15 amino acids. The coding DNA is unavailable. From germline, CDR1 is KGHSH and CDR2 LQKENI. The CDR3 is CASSPPGQGNSPLHF. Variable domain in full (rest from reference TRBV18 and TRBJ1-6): NAGVMQNPRHLVRRRGQEARLRCSPMKGHSHVYWYRQLPEEGLKFMVYLQKENIIDESGMPKERFSAEFPKEGPSILRIQQVVRGDSAAYFCASSPPGQGNSPLHFGNGTRLTVT.

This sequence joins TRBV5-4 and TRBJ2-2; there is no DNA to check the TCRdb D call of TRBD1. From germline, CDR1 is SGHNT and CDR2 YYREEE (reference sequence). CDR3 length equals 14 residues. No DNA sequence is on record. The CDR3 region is CASSIDSTTGELFF.

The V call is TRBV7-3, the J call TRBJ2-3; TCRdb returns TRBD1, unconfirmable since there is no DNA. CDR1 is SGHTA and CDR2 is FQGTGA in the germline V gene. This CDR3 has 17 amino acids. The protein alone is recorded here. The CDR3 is CASSPRTGDYESDTQYF.

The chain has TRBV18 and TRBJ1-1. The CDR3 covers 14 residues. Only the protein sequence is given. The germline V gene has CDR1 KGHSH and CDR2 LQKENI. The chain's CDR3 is CASSPGPGNTEAFF.

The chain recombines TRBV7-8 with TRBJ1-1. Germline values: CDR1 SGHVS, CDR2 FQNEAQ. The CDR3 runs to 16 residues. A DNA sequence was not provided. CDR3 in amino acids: CASSPRFGGGNTEAFF.

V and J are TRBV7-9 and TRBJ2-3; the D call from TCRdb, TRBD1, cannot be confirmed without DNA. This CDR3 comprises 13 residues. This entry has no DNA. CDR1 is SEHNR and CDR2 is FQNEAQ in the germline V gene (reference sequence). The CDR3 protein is CASSGLSTDTQYF. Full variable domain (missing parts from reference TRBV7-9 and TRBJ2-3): DTGVSQNPRHKITKRGQNVTFRCDPISEHNRLYWYRQTLGQGPEFLTYFQNEAQLEKSRLLSDRFSAERPKGSFSTLEIQRTEQGDSAMYLCASSGLSTDTQYFGPGTRLTVL.

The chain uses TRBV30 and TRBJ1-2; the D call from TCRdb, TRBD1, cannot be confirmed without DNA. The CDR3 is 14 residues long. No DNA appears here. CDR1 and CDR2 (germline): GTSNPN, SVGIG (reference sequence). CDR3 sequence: CAWSYSGQFYGYTF.

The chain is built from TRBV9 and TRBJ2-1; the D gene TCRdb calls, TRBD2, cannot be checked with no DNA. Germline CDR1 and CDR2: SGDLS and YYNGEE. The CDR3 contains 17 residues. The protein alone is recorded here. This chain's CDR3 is CASSVGTSGSSYNEQFF.

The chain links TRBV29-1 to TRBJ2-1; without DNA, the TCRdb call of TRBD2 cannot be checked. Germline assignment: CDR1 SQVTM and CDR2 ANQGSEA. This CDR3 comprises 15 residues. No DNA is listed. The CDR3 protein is CSVVFGQGGYNEQFF.

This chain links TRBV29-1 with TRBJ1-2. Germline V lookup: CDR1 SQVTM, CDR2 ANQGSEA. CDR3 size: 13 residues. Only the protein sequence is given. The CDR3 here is CSVEQGRAYGYTF.

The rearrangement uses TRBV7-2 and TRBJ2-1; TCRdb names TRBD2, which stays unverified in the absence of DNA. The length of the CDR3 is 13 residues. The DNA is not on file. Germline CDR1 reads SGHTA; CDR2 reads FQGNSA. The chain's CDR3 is CASSLEPAGEQFF.

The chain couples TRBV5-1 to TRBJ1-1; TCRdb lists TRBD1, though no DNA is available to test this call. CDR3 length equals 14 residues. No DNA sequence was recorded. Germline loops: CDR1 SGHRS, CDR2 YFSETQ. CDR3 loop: CASSYPDRATEAFF.

The CDR3 reads CASSRDRANYGYTF. The chain has TRBV5-4 and TRBJ1-2; TCRdb indicates TRBD1, and absent DNA this call remains unverified. The CDR3 contains 14 residues. No DNA accompanies this entry. Looked up from germline, CDR1 is SGHNT and CDR2 is YYREEE (reference sequence).

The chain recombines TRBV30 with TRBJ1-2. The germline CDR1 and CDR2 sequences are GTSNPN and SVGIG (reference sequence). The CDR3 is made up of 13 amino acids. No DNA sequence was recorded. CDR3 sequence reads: CAWRKAGGGGYTF.